A selection of T cell receptor beta chains follows, all from one sample in a study of T cells in Graves' hyperthyroidism and ophthalmopathy. TCRdb re-called the multiplex PCR reads with MiXCR, one entry per CDR3 protein. The data hold more than 500,000 distinct CDR3 sequences, with 15% to 20% observed a single time. The sample consisted of blood. The origin of the receptors is a woman aged 25 to 39 with Graves' hyperthyroidism. Both conserved end residues are part of each CDR3. Fields, in order: J gene, D gene, V gene, clone size, CDR3 DNA, CDR3 protein. D genes are given only for firm matches. Clone size is stated in some rows and not others, as once, few, many or a class when expanded.

TRBJ1-1	-	TRBV29-1	-	TGCAGCGTACAGGGCCCTCTTAGAAAGAACACTGAAGCTTTCTTT	CSVQGPLRKNTEAFF
TRBJ2-3	TRBD2	TRBV20-1	few	TGCAGTGCTAGCCGTCCGGGAGGATACGACACAGATACGCAGTATTTT	CSASRPGGYDTDTQYF
TRBJ2-6	TRBD1	TRBV7-9	-	TGTGCCAGCAGCTTAGGCGGGACAGGGGGCTATTCCTCTGGGGCCAACGTCCTGACTTTC	CASSLGGTGGYSSGANVLTF
TRBJ1-1	-	TRBV6-1	-	TGTGCCAGCAGTGAAATGGGGGTAGGCACTGAAGCTTTCTTT	CASSEMGVGTEAFF
TRBJ1-2	-	TRBV28	few	TGTGCCAGCAGTTTGGTGAATCAGGCTAACTATGGCTACACCTTC	CASSLVNQANYGYTF
TRBJ2-3	TRBD2	TRBV13	many	TGTGCCAGCAGCTCCCGTGGTAGCGGGATATCAGATACGCAGTATTTT	CASSSRGSGISDTQYF
TRBJ2-7	TRBD1	TRBV28	many	TGTGCCAGCTACCCGGGACAGGAGAGCTCCTACGAGCAGTACTTC	CASYPGQESSYEQYF
TRBJ2-5	TRBD1	TRBV5-1	-	TGCGCCAGCAGCTTGGGCGCAGGGGGATCGGAGACCCAGTACTTC	CASSLGAGGSETQYF
TRBJ2-5	TRBD2	TRBV3-1	many	TGTGCCAGCAGCCAAGGACTAGCCCGGCAGATGGGAGAGACCCAGTACTTC	CASSQGLARQMGETQYF
TRBJ2-3	-	TRBV5-1	few	TGCGCCAGCAGCCGAGACGGGGATACGCAGTATTTT	CASSRDGDTQYF
TRBJ2-2	-	TRBV19	few	TGTGCCAGTAGTATTGGGACCCTATCTCCACCCGGGGAGCTGTTTTTT	CASSIGTLSPPGELFF
TRBJ1-1	-	TRBV29-1	many	TGCAGCGTTGACCCAGGGACTGAAGCTTTCTTT	CSVDPGTEAFF
TRBJ2-3	TRBD2	TRBV7-2	few	TGTGCCAGCAGCGGGAGGTGGCTAGCGGGAGGGAAGCAGTATTTT	CASSGRWLAGGKQYF
TRBJ2-2	-	TRBV11-3	-	TGTGCCAGCAGCCTCAGGGAGCTGTTTTTT	CASSLRELFF
TRBJ2-7	-	TRBV27	-	TGTGCCAGCAGTTGGGGTCCCCTTTACGAGCAGTACTTC	CASSWGPLYEQYF
TRBJ1-2	TRBD1	TRBV5-1	-	TGCGCCAGCAGCTTGGTGGCAAGAGGGGGCGGCGACTATGGCTACACCTTC	CASSLVARGGGDYGYTF
TRBJ2-3	-	TRBV5-1	few	TGCGCCAGCAGACAAACCTTTAGCACAGATACGCAGTATTTT	CASRQTFSTDTQYF
TRBJ2-7	TRBD2	TRBV2	-	TGTGCCAGCAGGAGGGGACTAGCCCAAACTCTTAAAAGATACGAGCAGTACTTC	CASRRGLAQTLKRYEQYF
TRBJ1-4	-	TRBV7-2	many	TGTGCCAGCAGCTTAACAGTCAAGGAAAAACTGTTTTTT	CASSLTVKEKLFF
TRBJ2-1	TRBD2	TRBV28	many	TGTGCCAGCAGTTTAGGGGGACTAGCGGCTCAGTTCTTC	CASSLGGLAAQFF
TRBJ2-1	-	TRBV20-1	many	TGCAGTGCGGAAGACACCCAGCAGTTCTTC	CSAEDTQQFF
TRBJ2-2	-	TRBV25-1	-	TGTGCCAGCAGGGGAGACAGGGACTATACCGGGGAGCTGTTTTTT	CASRGDRDYTGELFF
TRBJ1-6	-	TRBV15	-	TGTGCCACCAGCAGGCTCCCGGGTTCACCCCTCCACTTT	CATSRLPGSPLHF
TRBJ2-5	-	TRBV6-1	-	TGTGCCACCACAGGATTCCAAGAGACCCAGTACTTC	CATTGFQETQYF
TRBJ2-7	TRBD2	TRBV28	many	TGTGCCAGCAGTTTGGGGGGGTACTACGAGCAGTACTTC	CASSLGGYYEQYF
TRBJ2-5	TRBD2	TRBV3-1	many	TGTGCCGGCTCGCCGGGACTAGCGGAACAAGAGACCCAGTACTTC	CAGSPGLAEQETQYF
TRBJ2-3	-	TRBV6-4	few	TGTGCCAGCAGTCTTCTAGGAGGGGCAGTCACAGATACGCAGTATTTT	CASSLLGGAVTDTQYF
TRBJ2-5	-	TRBV28	many	TGTGCCAGCAGTTTAGCCCCATCGGGGAGGGAGACCCAGTACTTC	CASSLAPSGRETQYF
TRBJ2-1	TRBD1	TRBV3-1	many	TGTGCCAGCAGCCAAGGGACAGGGGACGAGCAGTTCTTC	CASSQGTGDEQFF
TRBJ2-5	-	TRBV25-1	-	TGTGCCAGCAATCGGTCCGAACTAAAAGAGACCCAGTACTTC	CASNRSELKETQYF
TRBJ1-2	TRBD1	TRBV28	many	TGTGCCAGCGCATTGGACAGGGCCAGGCGAGGCTACACCTTC	CASALDRARRGYTF
TRBJ1-6	TRBD1	TRBV5-1	-	TGCGCCAGCAGTGACGACAGGGGGCAATCACCCCTCCACTTT	CASSDDRGQSPLHF
TRBJ2-1	-	TRBV4-1	-	TGCGCCAGCAGCCAAGTGCTCGGTGGGCAGTTCTTC	CASSQVLGGQFF
TRBJ2-2	-	TRBV18	-	TGTGCCAGCTCACCACGGGATCAGGCCGGGGAGCTGTTTTTT	CASSPRDQAGELFF
TRBJ2-1	TRBD2	TRBV30	many	TGTGCCTGGACCGCGGGAGCCCGTCCCCATGAGCAGTTCTTC	CAWTAGARPHEQFF
TRBJ2-3	-	TRBV29-1	few	TGCAGCGTTGAAATCGACGCTAACACAGATACGCAGTATTTT	CSVEIDANTDTQYF
TRBJ2-7	-	TRBV6-2/TRBV6-3	many	TGTGCCAGCACCCGGACAGTCTACGAGCAGTACTTC	CASTRTVYEQYF
TRBJ2-2	-	TRBV20-1	few	TGCAGTGCTAGAATAATAGCAGGGGAAATAAACACCGGGGAGCTGTTTTTT	CSARIIAGEINTGELFF
TRBJ2-2	TRBD2	TRBV20-1	-	TGCAGTGCTAGAGAGGCGGGAGGGCCGGGGACCGGGGAGCTGTTTTTT	CSAREAGGPGTGELFF
TRBJ2-1	-	TRBV6-1	many	TGTGCCAGCAGTTTGGGGGGCATCTACAATGAGCAGTTCTTC	CASSLGGIYNEQFF
TRBJ2-5	-	TRBV4-1	-	TGCGCCAGCAGCCAAGATACACTAGTCCAAGAGACCCAGTACTTC	CASSQDTLVQETQYF
TRBJ2-5	-	TRBV5-1	-	TGCGCCAGCAGCGCCGTGGGGACCCAGTACTTC	CASSAVGTQYF
TRBJ1-6	-	TRBV2	many	TGTGCCAGCAGTGAGATCCAGGGAAAGGAATCACCCCTCCACTTT	CASSEIQGKESPLHF
TRBJ2-3	-	TRBV18	few	TGTGCCAGCTCACCGGCAGGCATCGACTCAGATACGCAGTATTTT	CASSPAGIDSDTQYF
TRBJ1-2	-	TRBV28	many	TGTGCCAGCAGTCTAGGACAGTACTATGGCTACACCTTC	CASSLGQYYGYTF
TRBJ1-5	-	TRBV12-3/TRBV12-4	many	TGTGCCAGCAGTTTAGCGGGTAATAGCAATCAGCCCCAGCATTTT	CASSLAGNSNQPQHF
TRBJ2-7	-	TRBV10-3	many	TGTGCCATGGGGTCCCCAGGCCTTGTCTCCTACGAGCAGTACTTC	CAMGSPGLVSYEQYF
TRBJ2-1	TRBD1	TRBV30	many	TGTGCCTGGAGTGTAGGGACAGGGTTCCTCGCGAATGAGCAGTTCTTC	CAWSVGTGFLANEQFF
TRBJ2-7	-	TRBV11-2	many	TGTGCCAGCAGTCCCGGGGGGACAGGACGAGAGCAGTACTTC	CASSPGGTGREQYF
TRBJ2-3	TRBD2	TRBV7-2	many	TGTGCCAGCAGCCCTACCCTAGCGGGCACTGAGGGTACGCAGTATTTT	CASSPTLAGTEGTQYF
TRBJ1-1	TRBD1	TRBV24-1	many	TGTGCCACCAGATCGGGACAGTCCTTGGAGGCTTTCTTT	CATRSGQSLEAFF
TRBJ1-1	-	TRBV30	-	TGTGCCCGGAGTGTGGGGAAAAGAGCTTTCTTT	CARSVGKRAFF
TRBJ2-7	TRBD1	TRBV18	-	TGTGCCAGCTCACCGGATGGTAGGGGGCTAGGGGAGCAGTACTTC	CASSPDGRGLGEQYF
TRBJ2-5	TRBD2	TRBV11-2	many	TGTGCCAGCAGCTTAGGACTAGCGGGAGGGGAGACCCAGTACTTC	CASSLGLAGGETQYF
TRBJ1-2	-	TRBV5-1	-	TGCGCCAGCAGCCCATACCTTAGGGAAACGGACTATGGCTACACCTTC	CASSPYLRETDYGYTF
TRBJ1-4	-	TRBV7-2	few	TGTGCCAGCAGCTCCCTAGCCGCAACTAATGAAAAACTGTTTTTT	CASSSLAATNEKLFF
TRBJ1-4	-	TRBV12-3/TRBV12-4	-	TGTGCCAGCAGAGAGACCCCAACTAATGAAAAACTGTTTTTT	CASRETPTNEKLFF
TRBJ1-1	-	TRBV29-1	many	TGCAGCGTTGAAGGGACCTTGGGGACTGAAGCTTTCTTT	CSVEGTLGTEAFF
TRBJ2-1	-	TRBV30	many	TGTGCCTGGAGTTATGGCTTGGGGTACGAGCAGTTCTTC	CAWSYGLGYEQFF